A selection of T cell receptor beta chains follows, all from one sample in a study of blood T cell repertoires in COVID-19. The table came from immunoSEQ multiplex PCR; TCRdb's copy has only in-frame clones and leaves some out. This sample carries 200,000 or so clones, around 83% of them seen once, and the ten largest clones take around 13%. Sequenced input: peripheral blood. These TCRs come from a human donor in a cohort sampled during active COVID-19. Both conserved end residues are part of each CDR3. D genes are given only for firm matches. Expanded clones are given a class, and other clones once, few, many or no size at all.

d_call | j_call | clone_size | v_call | cdr3_nt | cdr3_aa
TRBD1 | TRBJ2-1 | - | TRBV6-1 | TGTGCCAGCAGTGAAGCCCGGGACAGGGTTGAAGGCAATGAGCAGTTCTTC | CASSEARDRVEGNEQFF
- | TRBJ2-1 | - | TRBV29-1 | TGCAGCGTTGAAGATCGTGACAACTACAATGAGCAGTTCTTC | CSVEDRDNYNEQFF
- | TRBJ2-6 | - | TRBV30 | TGTGCCTCTACCTCTGGGGCCAACGTCCTGACTTTC | CASTSGANVLTF
- | TRBJ2-1 | few | TRBV30 | TGTGCCTGGAGTTTACTAGCAGGTTACAATGAGCAGTTCTTC | CAWSLLAGYNEQFF
- | TRBJ2-1 | - | TRBV14 | TGTGCCAGCAGCCAAGGGTCTAGGCCCAGCGATGAGCAGTTCTTC | CASSQGSRPSDEQFF
- | TRBJ1-1 | - | TRBV5-6 | TGTGCCAGCAGCCCCCGGCGGACTGAAGCTTTCTTT | CASSPRRTEAFF
- | TRBJ2-2 | - | TRBV19 | TGTGCCAGTAGTTTCTTTTATGGCAACACCGGGGAGCTGTTTTTT | CASSFFYGNTGELFF
TRBD1 | TRBJ2-2 | - | TRBV18 | TGTGCCAGCTCACCAGTCGGTCCTACTCGACAGGGTCTTTGTCCCGGGGAGCTGTTTTTT | CASSPVGPTRQGLCPGELFF
TRBD2 | TRBJ2-2 | - | TRBV15 | TGTGCCACCAGCAGAGTTCGGGGTGGAGTAGCGGGAATTAATACCGGGGAGCTGTTTTTT | CATSRVRGGVAGINTGELFF
- | TRBJ2-7 | - | TRBV6-5 | TGTGCCGGCAGGCCCGCGGCTCTCCACTACGAGCAGTACTTC | CAGRPAALHYEQYF
- | TRBJ2-7 | - | TRBV7-2 | TGTGCCAGCAGCTTAGCGGGTCCTAGCTACGAGCAGTACTTC | CASSLAGPSYEQYF
TRBD1 | TRBJ1-3 | - | TRBV7-9 | TGTGCCAGCAGCTACAGGGGGCTGGGAAACACCATATATTTT | CASSYRGLGNTIYF
- | TRBJ2-3 | - | TRBV2 | TGTGCCAGCAGTGTTCAAAGACTAGGAACAGATACGCAGTATTTT | CASSVQRLGTDTQYF
- | TRBJ2-7 | few | TRBV7-2 | TGTGCCAGCAGCCCCAGGGGCCGATACGAGCAGTACTTC | CASSPRGRYEQYF
- | TRBJ2-7 | - | TRBV6-5 | TGTGCCAGCAGTCACTTTGGGGGGTCCTACGAGCAGTACTTC | CASSHFGGSYEQYF
- | TRBJ2-7 | - | TRBV3-1/TRBV3-2 | TGTGCCAGCAGCGCCCGACAGTTGTCCTACGAGCAGTACTTC | CASSARQLSYEQYF
- | TRBJ1-4 | - | TRBV28 | TGTGCCAGCAGTTTATCAGGGGCGGATGAAAAACTGTTTTTT | CASSLSGADEKLFF
TRBD1 | TRBJ1-2 | - | TRBV6-5 | TGTGCCAGCAGTCCAGGGGGCGGGTTTGGCTACACCTTC | CASSPGGGFGYTF
- | TRBJ2-3 | - | TRBV7-9 | TGTGCCAGCAGCCCCCGCGGAAGCGCCGCCGGCACAGATACGCAGTATTTT | CASSPRGSAAGTDTQYF
- | TRBJ1-1 | - | TRBV7-9 | TGTGCCAGCAGCTCATCATCAGGGGTCTACAACACTGAAGCTTTCTTT | CASSSSSGVYNTEAFF
TRBD2 | TRBJ2-7 | - | TRBV19 | TGTGCCAGTAGTATTCTAGCGGGAGAAGGCTACGAGCAGTACTTC | CASSILAGEGYEQYF
- | TRBJ2-6 | - | TRBV5-4 | TGTGCCAGCAGCTTAGACAGCTCTGGGGCCAACGTCCTGACTTTC | CASSLDSSGANVLTF
TRBD2 | TRBJ2-7 | - | TRBV4-1 | TGCGCCAGCAGCCAAGTGGGTAGCGGGGACTCCTACGAGCAGTACTTC | CASSQVGSGDSYEQYF
TRBD2 | TRBJ2-1 | - | TRBV11-2 | TGTGCCAGCAGCTTAGACCCCGAGCGGGAGGGAGGGAATGAGCAGTTCTTC | CASSLDPEREGGNEQFF
TRBD1 | TRBJ1-2 | - | TRBV27 | TGTGCCAGCAGTCCTTGGGACAGCGCTACCGATGGCTACACCTTC | CASSPWDSATDGYTF
TRBD1 | TRBJ2-6 | - | TRBV27 | TGTGCCAGCAGTGACAGGGGGCCCGGGGCCAACGTCCTGACTTTC | CASSDRGPGANVLTF
- | TRBJ2-2 | - | TRBV7-9 | TGTGCCAGCATGAACAGGGATAACACCGGGGAGCTGTTTTTT | CASMNRDNTGELFF
TRBD1 | TRBJ1-2 | - | TRBV5-4 | TGTGCCAGCAGCTTGGACAGGGGCAACGGCTACACCTTC | CASSLDRGNGYTF
TRBD2 | TRBJ2-1 | - | TRBV27 | TGTGCCAGCAGTTACATACTAGCGGTCTCCTACAATGAGCAGTTCTTC | CASSYILAVSYNEQFF
TRBD1 | TRBJ1-2 | - | TRBV28 | TGTGCCAGCAGAGCGATCGGGGCCAGGGGGAACTATGGCTACACCTTC | CASRAIGARGNYGYTF
- | TRBJ1-5 | few | TRBV19 | TGTGCCAGTAGTCCGGGACAAACCCGGAGCAATCAGCCCCAGCATTTT | CASSPGQTRSNQPQHF
TRBD1 | TRBJ2-1 | - | TRBV5-1 | TGCGCCAGCAGCTCGCCGGGACAGTACAATGAGCAGTTCTTC | CASSSPGQYNEQFF
TRBD1 | TRBJ1-2 | - | TRBV28 | TGTGCCAGCAGTTATAGGATTTCCGGGACAGCCTATGGCTACACCTTC | CASSYRISGTAYGYTF
- | TRBJ1-4 | - | TRBV7-6 | TGTGCCAGCAGCGCTAACAGGAACTCGGCGGGAGAAAAACTGTTTTTT | CASSANRNSAGEKLFF
TRBD2 | TRBJ2-2 | - | TRBV4-1 | TGCGCCAGCAGCCGCGGGACTAGCGGTTTGCCCGCGAACACCGGGGAGCTGTTTTTT | CASSRGTSGLPANTGELFF
TRBD2 | TRBJ2-7 | - | TRBV5-1 | TGCGCCAGCAGCCCCGCTAGCGGGAGGGAATACGAGCAGTACTTC | CASSPASGREYEQYF
TRBD1 | TRBJ1-5 | - | TRBV4-2 | TGTGCCAGCAGCCAATGGGACAGGCGCAATCAGCCCCAGCATTTT | CASSQWDRRNQPQHF
- | TRBJ2-5 | - | TRBV6-5 | TGTGCCAGCAGTCACAGGGAAGAGACCCAGTACTTC | CASSHREETQYF
- | TRBJ1-5 | - | TRBV18 | TGTGCCAGCCGTGAGACAGTCAATCAGCCCCAGCATTTT | CASRETVNQPQHF
TRBD2 | TRBJ2-3 | - | TRBV29-1 | TGCAGCGTGAGGGTGTCGGGTGGGACTAGCGGGAGTAGCACAGATACGCAGTATTTT | CSVRVSGGTSGSSTDTQYF
- | TRBJ2-2 | - | TRBV27 | TGTGCCAGCAGTCGGACTCGTTTAGCCGGGGAGCTGTTTTTT | CASSRTRLAGELFF
- | TRBJ2-7 | few | TRBV18 | TGTGCCAGCTCACTAGGACAGTTGGAGGAGCAGTACTTC | CASSLGQLEEQYF
TRBD1 | TRBJ1-1 | - | TRBV5-6 | TGTGCCAGCAGCTTGAGGTGGTTACAGGGGAATCGTTACACTGAAGCTTTCTTT | CASSLRWLQGNRYTEAFF
TRBD1 | TRBJ1-1 | - | TRBV27 | TGTGCCAGCAGTATCGACAGGGGTACTGAAGCTTTCTTT | CASSIDRGTEAFF